This T cell receptor (beta chain) was sequenced for a study of cytomegalovirus exposure and HLA in healthy donors (dated 2017 in TCRdb). For context, the study as a whole: In an earlier analysis of 550 to 750 of the donors, 250 to 300 Gb of sequence data and some 120 million unique TCR beta sequences from 150 million to 200 million T cells were reported. About 300 gigabases of sequencing data and 70 million to 100 million unique TCR sequences were included in an early release covering several hundred HLA-typed donors. The genetic ancestry cluster associated with self-reported Caucasian donors included 80% to 90% of the roughly 400 genotyped donors. The aim of the study was to test whether cataloging public T cell receptors could identify signatures of past pathogen exposure. The T cell repertoires of some 700 subjects were profiled by immunosequencing and related to cytomegalovirus serostatus. Besides the first cohort of roughly 660 subjects, a separate validation cohort made up of 95 to 150 different subjects was used. High-throughput TCR immunosequencing, statistical association of individual TCRs with disease status, and machine learning were combined to predict cytomegalovirus infection status. In a later analysis, previously published TCR beta repertoires from fewer than 750 donors were re-analyzed and high-resolution HLA genotyping was added so that TCR occurrence patterns could be studied. In the later analysis, no new phenotypic data were used to find candidate immune exposures; instead, reliance was placed on TCR beta sequences and their occurrence across donors. An earlier analysis of some 500 of the donors applied high-throughput TCR beta sequencing to assess whether each TCR beta V gene segment acted as functional or pseudogenic. Donor age, sex, ethnicity and CMV serostatus were compiled alongside the repertoire data. A later genetic analysis took genome-wide SNP genotypes for 398 of the 666 donors and used that subset as a discovery cohort. All discovery cohort repertoires had been generated using a single sequencing platform. Both class I and class II loci were covered by HLA typing, at four-digit resolution. Typing coverage differed by locus: A, B, C, DRB1 and DQB1 were typed in roughly 629-630 donors, DQA1 in about 500, DPA1 in nearly 610, and DPB1 in just under 480. Five DR-DQ haplotypes were handled as single units for association and clustering because linkage in the cohort was strong. Across 300 to 400 genotyped donors of the cohort, an average of about 200,000 unique TCR beta nucleotide sequences per donor were sequenced, and roughly 20% of those sequences were non-productive. Results the study describes overall, beyond this receptor: A group of highly shared sequence variants was considered likely to be a technical artifact of the sequencing pipeline. A later analysis found that HLA-associated TCR beta chains were more clonally expanded and had lower generation probabilities than equally common non-associated chains. A total of 150 to 200 TCR beta chains were listed by the study as associated with cytomegalovirus. Broadly in line with IMGT annotations, most TCR beta V segments showed up in productive rearrangements about 87% or about 30% of the time in an earlier analysis of a few hundred of the donors. The presence/absence analyses assumed that sequencing depth was roughly uniform across donors, and that assumption may not be true. Most TCR sequences were seen in very few donors, while some public TCRs were found in many individuals. Fewer than 20 rarely observed V segments, including chromosome 9 orphons, were excluded from the earlier analysis of a few hundred of the donors because counts were too low. For the cohort, immune exposure information was limited to CMV serostatus. In a later analysis, the rate of TCR association differed among HLA loci, with DRB1 alleles having the most associated TCRs and HLA-C alleles having the fewest. In a later analysis, most CMV-associated TCR beta chains were found to appear HLA-restricted, with HLA associations seemingly driven largely by CMV exposure. HLA typing was unavailable for some donors at each locus, so association tests used only the typed subset. Correlated functional status among segregating V segments might be attributable to linkage disequilibrium, but an unknown experimental factor could not be ruled out. The cohort was sequenced for TCR beta chains only, and without alpha or paired-chain data the features that could be detected were limited. In both the original and validation cohorts, the classifier was reported to diagnose cytomegalovirus status with high specificity and sensitivity. A later analysis associated 15,000 to 20,000 TCR beta sequences with specific HLA alleles at a false discovery rate of 0.05. A further reported finding was that TCR beta sequences accurately predicted the HLA-A and HLA-B alleles for most subjects in the first cohort. According to the authors, the approach could potentially be generalized to other disease states and immunological phenotypes. An association between a missense DCLRE1C variant and V-gene and J-gene trimming of TCR beta chains was found in a later genetic analysis and replicated in an independent cohort. Several of the top co-occurrence clusters appeared to be linked to parvovirus B19, influenza, CMV and Epstein-Barr virus, according to a later analysis. When HLA alleles, especially DR and DQ, strongly co-occurred, attributing TCR associations to individual alleles was difficult. Some IMGT-functional V segments, including TRBV6-2 and TRBV6-3, could not be told apart with the 87-base-pair reads, so those segments were excluded. Three of the identified cytomegalovirus-associated TCR beta chains were confirmed in vitro to be specific for cytomegalovirus antigens. According to a later genetic analysis, donors in an Asian-associated ancestry cluster had fewer N-insertions in productive TCRs than the roughly 700-donor mean.

The library was obtained by the immunoSEQ multiplex PCR assay. For the multiplex PCR, a mixture combining 60 forward primers for TCR Vbeta segments and 13 reverse primers for TCR Jbeta segments was used. A multiplex PCR assay on genomic DNA amplified the CDR3 region of rearranged TCR beta genes. The Illumina HiSeq System was used to sequence the amplified TCR beta libraries as 87-base-pair reads. In the paper's pipeline: Across the 600 to 700 repertoires, a later analysis counted 80 million or so unique TCR beta chains, around 11 million of which were shared by at least two donors. Raw reads were error-corrected and collapsed into unique sequences with a nearest-neighbor algorithm that merged closely related sequences to remove PCR and sequencing errors. V, D and J gene segments were assigned by aligning CDR3 sequences to IMGT reference sequences. For a sequence to be retained, at least a six-nucleotide match to both a V gene segment and a J gene segment was required. Rearrangements were called productive when the CDR3 lacked stop codons and stayed in frame with V and J; all others were non-productive. CDR3 was defined by IMGT convention, running from the second conserved V-encoded cysteine to the conserved J-encoded phenylalanine. The earlier analysis of approximately 500 of the donors excluded sequences that lacked an unambiguous match to a single V gene segment. In an earlier analysis of 587 of the donors, a V segment was called functional when productive rearrangements were above 56.7%, and segregating when the standard deviation between donors exceeded 5%. A statistical classification framework was built for diagnosing cytomegalovirus status from the catalog of TCR beta chain sequences. In a later analysis, TCR nucleotide sequences were compared against IMGT/GENE-DB human TR gene sequences so that V and J genes could be assigned. A later analysis assigned CDR3 sequences and most-parsimonious VDJ recombination scenarios with the TCRdist pipeline. In a later analysis, each TCR beta chain was defined by its CDR3 amino acid sequence together with its V-gene family, and reads without a unique V-gene family were excluded. As a way to deal with suspected cross-contamination and a sequencing artifact, a later analysis dropped roughly 620 nucleotide sequences that were highly shared and had low generation probability. A later analysis calculated a clonal expansion index for each public chain from normalized within-repertoire ranks of inferred template counts. In a later analysis, generation probabilities were computed with a VDJ recombination model fitted to out-of-frame rearrangements, and the resulting probabilities were checked against IGoR. In a later analysis, TCR-TCR, TCR-HLA and TCR-CMV co-occurrence was scored with hypergeometric tests, and a repertoire-size bias correction was applied to TCR pairs. In a later analysis, false discovery rates were estimated by permuting HLA or CMV assignments 20 times. A later analysis grouped co-occurring TCRs with DBSCAN, adding TCRdist sequence similarity when clustering within HLA-allele-positive subsets. Repertoires with fewer than 30,000 or more than 120,000 public chains were left out of co-occurrence clustering, as were roughly five repertoires with anomalous nucleotide sharing. As stored in TCRdb, this immuneACCESS dataset retains in-frame rearrangements with V and J assigned. A fraction of the clones does not appear; measured against another copy, unresolved V genes explain less than half of the discrepancy, and the remainder lacks a known reason. That table furnishes V, J and clone size, whereas the DNA furnished D and trimming. This sample has 140,000 or so clones in its table, and 84% of those were observed once. About 2.6% of the sample lies in the top ten.

CDR1 and CDR2 are drawn from the germline V gene: SQVTM, ANQGSEA. Spanning cysteine to phenylalanine, the CDR3 consists of 11 amino acids. This entry keeps only the CDR3 DNA: 33 bases, framed from base 1. Deletion took 3 bases off V and 4 bases off J, with a span of 4 bases between the germline ends. The cohort was made up of under 800 healthy bone marrow donors. Cohort members were all nominally healthy when sampled, although unrecorded immune exposures were likely present. The donor tested CMV seronegative and was one of the 352 seronegative cohort members. A peripheral blood sample was provided by each donor, and peripheral blood mononuclear cells were used for TCR beta sequencing. The Qiagen DNeasy Blood Extraction Kit was used to extract genomic DNA from the blood cell samples. Comments on this clone: Which antigen it targets is not known. No quality values exist for individual bases; no much larger clone is one base distant.

Sequenced input: PBMCs. The receptor comes from a boy between 2 and 10 years old in good health and CMV-seronegative. This sequence uses TRBV29-1 and TRBJ2-1; the D segment cannot be called with confidence. The CDR3 protein is CSVDFYNEQFF. The DNA reads as follows: TGCAGCGTTGACTTTTACAATGAGCAGTTCTTC.